This paragraph reports one TCR beta chain. No cognate antigen has been identified for it. No much larger clone is present one base from it, and per-base qualities are unavailable. Library creation used the immunoSEQ multiplex PCR assay. In the authors' own workflow: To diagnose cytomegalovirus status from the catalog of TCR beta chain sequences, a statistical classification framework was built. The immuneACCESS repertoire file appears here via TCRdb, limited to in-frame rearrangements. These files lack a portion of the clones; in checked studies, under half of the deficit traces to unresolved V genes, and the cause of the others is not known. For V, J and clone size, that table is used; D and trimming come from the DNA. Recorded for this sample are 90,000 to 150,000 clones; approximately 89% of them occurred a single time. Together, the top ten hold about 1.8% of the sample. The donors belonged to the validation cohort of about 130 subjects, which was separate from the 666-subject first cohort.

This entry comes from a study of cytomegalovirus exposure and HLA in healthy donors (dated by TCRdb to between 2016 and 2019). Notes on the research overall: A later analysis indicated that the 120 or so validation repertoires were generated on the platform also employed for the approximately 700 repertoires of the first cohort. The study aimed to test whether cataloging public T cell receptors could reveal signatures of past pathogen exposure. Along with the roughly 700-subject first cohort, a separate validation cohort of around 110 different subjects was used. To predict cytomegalovirus infection status, the study brought together high-throughput TCR immunosequencing, statistical association of individual TCRs with disease status, and machine learning.

CDR1 and CDR2, looked up from the germline V gene (reference sequence), are MNHNY and SVGAGI. Its CDR3 holds 13 amino acids, cysteine through phenylalanine. The only DNA kept is the CDR3, 39 bases in frame from the first base. V is cut back by 6 bases and J by 4 bases, with 4 bases in the junction unmatched. General findings and caveats noted by the study authors: In the study, about 150 TCR beta chains were listed as associated with cytomegalovirus. All 120 or so repertoires were used to score co-occurrence in the validation cohort in a later analysis, because that analysis had no HLA typing for the cohort. The authors suggested that the approach could potentially be generalized to other disease states and immunological phenotypes. A few of the identified cytomegalovirus-associated TCR beta chains were confirmed in vitro to be specific for cytomegalovirus antigens. In a later analysis, TCRs clustered in the first cohort were found to also tend to co-occur in the approximately 110 validation repertoires, with approximately 94% of cluster scores above 0. In both the original and validation cohorts, the classifier was reported to diagnose cytomegalovirus status with high specificity and sensitivity. Across donors, most TCR sequences were observed very rarely, whereas some public TCRs were present in many individuals.

The sequence came from a man aged 18 to 29 in good health and CMV-seronegative. In this chain, TRBV6-6 is recombined with TRBJ2-7, and 9 junctional nucleotides match TRBD1. Sequencing was performed on PBMCs. The DNA sequence is as follows: TGTGCCAGCAGGGCGGGACAGGGTTACGAGCAGTACTTC. Translated, it gives CASRAGQGYEQYF.